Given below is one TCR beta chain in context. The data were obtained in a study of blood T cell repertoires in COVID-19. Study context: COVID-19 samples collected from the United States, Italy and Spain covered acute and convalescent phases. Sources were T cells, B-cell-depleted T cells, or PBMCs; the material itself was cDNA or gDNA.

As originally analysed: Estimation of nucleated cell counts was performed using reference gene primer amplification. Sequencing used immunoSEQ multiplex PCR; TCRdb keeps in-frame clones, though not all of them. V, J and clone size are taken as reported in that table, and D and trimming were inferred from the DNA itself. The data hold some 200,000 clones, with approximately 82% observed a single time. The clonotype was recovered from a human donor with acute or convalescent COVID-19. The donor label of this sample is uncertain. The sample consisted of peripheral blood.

The CDR3 loop is CASSSPGLSYEQYF. The CDR3 coding sequence is TGTGCCAGCAGCTCACCGGGACTATCCTACGAGCAGTACTTC. The chain has TRBV28 and TRBJ2-7, with 7 positions matching TRBD2. CDR1 is MDHEN and CDR2 is SYDVKM in the germline V gene. Losses at the gene ends were 6 bases for V and 1 base for J; bases not matched to a gene: 6. The CDR3 is 14 amino acids.